What follows are 14 T cell receptor beta chains derived from one specimen sequenced in a study of monozygotic twins with cystic fibrosis. Profiling relied on immunoSEQ multiplex PCR, and the TCRdb table lists in-frame clones only, not all of them. The data hold 20,000 to 25,000 clones, with approximately 97% observed a single time. Sequenced input: blood. These receptors came from a girl between 10 and 17 years old with cystic fibrosis.

This clone was seen a single time. The CDR3 sequence is CASSYSTGDGAFF. CDR3 DNA sequence: TGTGCCAGCAGTTACTCAACAGGGGATGGGGCTTTCTTT. The chain employs TRBV6-5 and TRBJ1-1, with 7 bases that match TRBD1. Germline V CDR1 and CDR2: MNHEY, SVGAGI. After removal of 0 bases from V and 11 bases from J, the junction contained 6 bases not matched to a gene. This CDR3 has 13 amino acids.

CDR3 residues: CASSFNSLGEQYF. CDR3 sequence (DNA): TGTGCCAGCAGTTTTAACTCCTTGGGCGAGCAGTACTTC. The rearrangement uses TRBV28 and TRBJ2-7, with D unresolved. The germline V gene has CDR1 MDHEN and CDR2 SYDVKM. The length of the CDR3 is 13 residues. The V end was cut by 3 bases, the J end by 6 bases, with 12 bases between.

This chain uses TRBV6-1 with TRBJ1-4; TRBD1 is a possible D gene (6 bases). Between the trimmed V and J ends, which lost 8 bases and 8 bases, there was a span of 21 bases. Germline V CDR1 and CDR2: MNHNS, SASEGT. The CDR3 extends over 15 amino acids. Written as DNA, the CDR3 is TGTGCCAGCTGCACCAGACAGGTGGGAGGAGAAAAACTGTTTTTT. Its translation: CASCTRQVGGEKLFF.

This chain connects TRBV29-1 to TRBJ2-3, with D possibly being TRBD1 (5 bases). Per the germline V gene, CDR1 is SQVTM and CDR2 is ANQGSEA. V was pared by 1 base and J by 7 bases, with 21 bases between. This CDR3 is 16 amino acids long. The CDR3 loop is CSVEGEQAEAQYTQYF. The CDR3 bases are TGCAGCGTTGAAGGGGAACAGGCGGAAGCACAATATACGCAGTATTTT.

The genes are TRBV9 and TRBJ1-2, with no clear D. This CDR3 spans 14 amino acids. V was clipped by 0 bases and J by 0 bases, with 6 bases between them. Per the germline V gene, CDR1 is SGDLS and CDR2 is YYNGEE. CDR3 amino acids: CASSVAPANYGYTF. CDR3 nucleotides: TGTGCCAGCAGCGTAGCGCCAGCTAACTATGGCTACACCTTC.

This chain links TRBV28 with TRBJ2-7; 10 bases fit TRBD2. The trim removed 8 bases at V and 0 bases at J, leaving 7 bases unmatched. The CDR3 extends over 15 amino acids. Germline V gene lookup returns CDR1 MDHEN and CDR2 SYDVKM. The CDR3 nucleotides read TGTGCCAGCCGCCCGGGACTAGCGTTCTCCTACGAGCAGTACTTC. It encodes CASRPGLAFSYEQYF.

This clone occurred once. The chain is built from TRBV7-2 and TRBJ1-1; 7 nucleotides line up with TRBD1. The CDR3 contains 14 residues. The V gene end was trimmed by 5 bases and the J gene end by 5 bases; junction bases not matched to a gene: 8. Germline loops: CDR1 SGHTA, CDR2 FQGNSA. CDR3 in DNA: TGTGCCAGCAGCATAAGGACGACAGGGACTGAAGCTTTCTTT. This codes for CASSIRTTGTEAFF.

The CDR3 DNA reads TGTGCCTGGAGTGTTACTAGCGGGAGCTACGAGCAGTACTTC. It yields the protein CAWSVTSGSYEQYF. V is TRBV30 and J is TRBJ2-7, with 11 nucleotides matching TRBD2. The CDR3 contains 14 residues. The germline gives CDR1 GTSNPN, CDR2 SVGIG (reference sequence). The J segment lost 3 bases and the V segment lost 0 bases, leaving 1 base of the junction unmatched.

The chain couples TRBV9 to TRBJ2-3; no definite D call. The germline V gene encodes CDR1 SGDLS and CDR2 YYNGEE. The V and J ends lost 5 bases and 2 bases respectively, with 9 bases between them. This CDR3 comprises 13 residues. CDR3 residues: CASSFDSTDTQYF. The DNA for the CDR3 is TGTGCCAGCAGTTTCGACTCCACAGATACGCAGTATTTT.

A single count supports this clone. The chain is built from TRBV27 and TRBJ2-7, with 7 bases matching TRBD1. The CDR3 runs to 13 residues. With V trimmed by 0 bases and J by 6 bases, 2 bases remained unmatched. Germline assignment: CDR1 MNHEY and CDR2 SMNVEV (reference sequence). The CDR3: CASSLSDRVEQYF. CDR3 in DNA: TGTGCCAGCAGTTTATCCGACAGGGTCGAGCAGTACTTC.

The chain couples TRBV4-2 to TRBJ2-7; D unclear. Looked up from germline, CDR1 is LGHNA and CDR2 is YNFKEQ. The CDR3 has 13 amino acids. Trimming left V 0 bases short and J 6 bases short, with 9 bases between. CDR3 protein: CASSQDLGTEQYF. CDR3 nucleotide sequence: TGTGCCAGCAGCCAAGATTTAGGTACCGAGCAGTACTTC.

V usage is TRBV18 and J usage is TRBJ1-5, with D maybe TRBD1 (5 bases). The length of the CDR3 is 14 residues. Trimming left V 1 base short and J 5 bases short, with 9 bases between. Germline V CDR1 and CDR2: KGHSH, LQKENI. The CDR3 is CASSPQGSDQPQHF. CDR3 in DNA: TGTGCCAGCTCACCACAGGGGTCGGATCAGCCCCAGCATTTT.

This clone was found once. This chain links TRBV27 with TRBJ2-1; the D is unclear. V was cut by 1 base and J by 0 bases, with 7 bases left in between. Germline V lookup: CDR1 MNHEY, CDR2 SMNVEV (reference sequence). The CDR3 runs 15 residues. CDR3 sequence reads: CASSLYRSSYNEQFF. The CDR3 DNA reads TGTGCCAGCAGTTTATACCGGAGCTCCTACAATGAGCAGTTCTTC.

The chain employs TRBV9 and TRBJ2-2; 10 bases fit TRBD1. Germline loops: CDR1 SGDLS, CDR2 YYNGEE. V was pared by 4 bases and J by 6 bases, with 6 bases of the junction left unmatched. The CDR3 totals 15 residues. CDR3 protein: CASSPGTGVAGELFF. CDR3 nucleotides: TGTGCCAGCAGCCCCGGGACAGGGGTAGCCGGGGAGCTGTTTTTT.